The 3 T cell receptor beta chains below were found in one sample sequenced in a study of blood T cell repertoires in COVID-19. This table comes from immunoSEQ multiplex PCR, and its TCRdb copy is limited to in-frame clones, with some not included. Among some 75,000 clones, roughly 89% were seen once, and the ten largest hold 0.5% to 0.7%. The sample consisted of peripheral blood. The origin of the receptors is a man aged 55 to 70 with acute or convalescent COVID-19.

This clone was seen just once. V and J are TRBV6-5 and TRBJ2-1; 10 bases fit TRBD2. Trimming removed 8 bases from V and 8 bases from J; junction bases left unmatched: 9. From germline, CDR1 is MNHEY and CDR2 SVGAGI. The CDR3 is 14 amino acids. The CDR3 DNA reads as TGTGCCAGCCGCCTAGCGGGAGCGACACATGAGCAGTTCTTC. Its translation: CASRLAGATHEQFF.

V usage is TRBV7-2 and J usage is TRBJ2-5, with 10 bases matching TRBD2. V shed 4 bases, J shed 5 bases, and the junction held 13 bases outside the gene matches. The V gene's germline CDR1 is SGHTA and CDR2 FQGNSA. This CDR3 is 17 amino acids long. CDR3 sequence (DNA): TGTGCCAGCAGCTCAACCCCAGCGGGGGGGCCGGGGGAGACCCAGTACTTC. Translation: CASSSTPAGGPGETQYF.

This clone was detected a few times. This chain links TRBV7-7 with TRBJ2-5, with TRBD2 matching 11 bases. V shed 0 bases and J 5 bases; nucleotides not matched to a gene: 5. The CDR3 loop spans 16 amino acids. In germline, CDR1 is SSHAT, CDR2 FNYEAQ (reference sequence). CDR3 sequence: CASSLASGGAGETQYF. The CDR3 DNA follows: TGTGCCAGCAGCTTAGCTAGCGGGGGGGCCGGGGAGACCCAGTACTTC.